A single T cell receptor (beta chain) is shown here with its context. This entry is derived from a study of Tregs in tolerant kidney transplant recipients. Study in general: Recipients received nonmyeloablative bone marrow transplants from related graft donors, with transient mixed chimerism.

CDR1 is LGHNA and CDR2 is YNFKEQ in the germline V gene. This CDR3 has 18 residues. Unmatched junction bases numbered 8, after V lost 1 base and J lost 3 bases. Sequenced by immunoSEQ multiplex PCR; TCRdb stores in-frame clones only, minus some. The sample lists under 85,000 clones, approximately 91% occurring once. This TCR derives from a human donor who received a combined kidney and bone marrow transplant. This rearrangement joins TRBV4-2 to TRBJ2-2; TRBD1 aligns across 10 bases. This sample comprised CD4+ T cells from blood, obtained before the transplant. The CDR3 reads CASSQVSGQGVDTGELFF. CDR3 coding DNA: TGTGCCAGCAGCCAAGTTAGCGGACAGGGGGTCGACACCGGGGAGCTGTTTTTT.